This T cell receptor beta chain derives from a study of blood T cell repertoires in COVID-19. As for the study in general: The origin of the acute and convalescent COVID-19 samples was the United States, Italy and Spain. T cells, B-cell-depleted T cells, or PBMCs supplied cDNA or gDNA.

From germline, CDR1 is LNHNV and CDR2 YYDKDF (reference sequence). Trimming took 1 base from V and 2 from J; bases not matched to a gene: 4. The CDR3 has 16 amino acids. This clone was counted between two and nine times. Authors' processing steps: Nucleated cell number was recorded as an estimate derived from reference gene primer amplification. Repertoires were generated with immunoSEQ multiplex PCR, while TCRdb's copy carries only in-frame clones and drops some. V, J and clone size were drawn from that table, and D and trimming were deduced from the DNA. The table lists about 42,000 clones, just under 85% of them singletons.

The rearrangement joins TRBV15 to TRBJ2-3; 9 bases line up with TRBD2. Source material: peripheral blood. The source of this sequence is a man aged 50 to 59 with active COVID-19. The CDR3 coding sequence is TGTGCCACCAGCAGAGGCCTAGCGGGGTCCACAGATACGCAGTATTTT. It specifies CATSRGLAGSTDTQYF.